Listed here is a single T cell receptor (beta chain). Antigen unknown. By 5'RACE template switching, TCR cDNA was produced, with a universal primer site and UMIs added in the process. Each CDR3 protein gets one entry after TCRdb re-called the 5' RACE reads with MiXCR. The data contain about 300,000 distinct CDR3 sequences, 8.5% to 10% of them singletons. The data are from a study of T cells after yellow fever vaccination. In germline, CDR1 is ENHRY, CDR2 SYGVKD. V dropped 3 bases and J dropped 4 bases, with 15 bases sitting between them. There are 15 residues in the CDR3. Overall study results and limits: In post-booster samples, most primary-vaccination clones reappeared (under 98% CD4, 75% to 90% CD8).

V is TRBV10-3 and J is TRBJ1-2; D is undetermined. This specimen was CD4+ T cells sorted from PBMCs, taken 5 days after the yellow fever booster vaccination. The clonotype comes from a man aged 18 to 30 who received the YFV17D yellow fever vaccine. This CDR3 reads CAISDPQIGFYGYTF. The CDR3 DNA is TGTGCCATCAGTGATCCGCAAATAGGCTTCTATGGCTACACCTTC.